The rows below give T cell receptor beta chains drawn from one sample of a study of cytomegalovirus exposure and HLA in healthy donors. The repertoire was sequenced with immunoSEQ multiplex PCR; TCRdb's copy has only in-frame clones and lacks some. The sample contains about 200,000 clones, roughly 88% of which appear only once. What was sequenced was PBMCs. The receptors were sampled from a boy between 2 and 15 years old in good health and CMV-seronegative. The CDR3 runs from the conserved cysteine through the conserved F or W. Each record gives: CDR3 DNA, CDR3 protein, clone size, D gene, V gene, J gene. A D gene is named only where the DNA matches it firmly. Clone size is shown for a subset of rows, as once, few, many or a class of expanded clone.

cdr3_nt: TGCGCCAGCAGCTTGGAAGCTAGCGGGCTCTCCTACAATGAGCAGTTCTTC
cdr3_aa: CASSLEASGLSYNEQFF
clone_size: NA
d_call: TRBD2
v_call: TRBV5-1
j_call: TRBJ2-1

cdr3_nt: TGTGCCAGCAGCCCGGAGACAGGGCGCGTCTATGGCTACACCTTC
cdr3_aa: CASSPETGRVYGYTF
clone_size: NA
d_call: TRBD1
v_call: TRBV14
j_call: TRBJ1-2

cdr3_nt: TGTGCCAGCAGCTTAGGTCCCCCTAGCCACTACGAGCAGTACTTC
cdr3_aa: CASSLGPPSHYEQYF
clone_size: NA
d_call: NA
v_call: TRBV7-9
j_call: TRBJ2-7

cdr3_nt: TGTGCCATCAGTGGGTCAGCGGGAGGGCGATACGAGCAGTACTTC
cdr3_aa: CAISGSAGGRYEQYF
clone_size: NA
d_call: TRBD2
v_call: TRBV10-3
j_call: TRBJ2-7

cdr3_nt: TGCGCCAGCAGTCCCTCGGACAGGCACCCTACTCGATCCTACGAGCAGTACTTC
cdr3_aa: CASSPSDRHPTRSYEQYF
clone_size: once
d_call: TRBD1
v_call: TRBV23-1
j_call: TRBJ2-7

cdr3_nt: TGTGCCAGCAGCCAAATAACGGGAGATGGCACAGATACGCAGTATTTT
cdr3_aa: CASSQITGDGTDTQYF
clone_size: NA
d_call: NA
v_call: TRBV14
j_call: TRBJ2-3

cdr3_nt: TGTGCCAGCAGCTTGGGGACAGGGAGTTATGGCTACACCTTC
cdr3_aa: CASSLGTGSYGYTF
clone_size: NA
d_call: TRBD1
v_call: TRBV5-6
j_call: TRBJ1-2

cdr3_nt: TGTGCCAGCAGGCCCGGGGTCTCCTACGAGCAGTACTTC
cdr3_aa: CASRPGVSYEQYF
clone_size: once
d_call: NA
v_call: TRBV28
j_call: TRBJ2-7

cdr3_nt: TGTGCTAGCAGCTTAGCACAGAACACCGGGGAGCTGTTTTTT
cdr3_aa: CASSLAQNTGELFF
clone_size: NA
d_call: NA
v_call: TRBV7-7
j_call: TRBJ2-2

cdr3_nt: TGTGCCAGCAGTTTGGAGGTCAGGGGAGAGCAGTACTTC
cdr3_aa: CASSLEVRGEQYF
clone_size: few
d_call: NA
v_call: TRBV5-5
j_call: TRBJ2-7

cdr3_nt: TGTGCCAGCAGCCTCGGGCGGGAGGAGCAGTACTTC
cdr3_aa: CASSLGREEQYF
clone_size: NA
d_call: TRBD2
v_call: TRBV5-6
j_call: TRBJ2-7

cdr3_nt: TGTGCCAGCAGCTTAACGGAGGGAGGGCCCCAGCATTTT
cdr3_aa: CASSLTEGGPQHF
clone_size: NA
d_call: NA
v_call: TRBV7-3
j_call: TRBJ1-5

cdr3_nt: TGTGCCAGCAGCTTAAGGCAGGGGCGCTTATCCTACAATGAGCAGTTCTTC
cdr3_aa: CASSLRQGRLSYNEQFF
clone_size: NA
d_call: NA
v_call: TRBV13
j_call: TRBJ2-1

cdr3_nt: TGTGCCAGCAGCTTGGACAGAAACACTGAAGCTTTCTTT
cdr3_aa: CASSLDRNTEAFF
clone_size: NA
d_call: NA
v_call: TRBV5-4
j_call: TRBJ1-1

cdr3_nt: TGTGCCAGCAGCGTAGCTTCGGGACTAGCGGTTGGTTCCTTCAATGAGCAGTTCTTC
cdr3_aa: CASSVASGLAVGSFNEQFF
clone_size: once
d_call: TRBD2
v_call: TRBV9
j_call: TRBJ2-1

cdr3_nt: TGTGCCAGCAGCCGCGGACAGGGAAACACCATATATTTT
cdr3_aa: CASSRGQGNTIYF
clone_size: NA
d_call: NA
v_call: TRBV6-5
j_call: TRBJ1-3

cdr3_nt: TGTGCCACCAGCAGAGAGTCCACCTACGAGCAGTACTTC
cdr3_aa: CATSRESTYEQYF
clone_size: NA
d_call: NA
v_call: TRBV15
j_call: TRBJ2-7

cdr3_nt: TGTGCCAGCAGCGTAGGGCTCCAGGGGTGGACTAATGAAAAACTGTTTTTT
cdr3_aa: CASSVGLQGWTNEKLFF
clone_size: NA
d_call: NA
v_call: TRBV9
j_call: TRBJ1-4

cdr3_nt: TGTGCCAGCAGTAAGGGGGCTGGGAACACTGAAGCTTTCTTT
cdr3_aa: CASSKGAGNTEAFF
clone_size: NA
d_call: TRBD1
v_call: TRBV6-1
j_call: TRBJ1-1

cdr3_nt: TGTGCCAGTAGTACGGGACTAGGGGAGACCCAGTACTTC
cdr3_aa: CASSTGLGETQYF
clone_size: NA
d_call: TRBD2
v_call: TRBV19
j_call: TRBJ2-5

cdr3_nt: TGCGCCAGCAGCCGGGAAAACAGGGAGAACACTGAAGCTTTCTTT
cdr3_aa: CASSRENRENTEAFF
clone_size: NA
d_call: NA
v_call: TRBV4-1
j_call: TRBJ1-1

cdr3_nt: TGTGCCAGCAGCTCCTTTGGGGGGGCAGGGATGGACGAGCAGTACTTC
cdr3_aa: CASSSFGGAGMDEQYF
clone_size: NA
d_call: NA
v_call: TRBV27
j_call: TRBJ2-7

cdr3_nt: TGCGCCAGCAGCTTGACGGGGAACGGGGAAATAGAGCCCCAGCATTTT
cdr3_aa: CASSLTGNGEIEPQHF
clone_size: NA
d_call: NA
v_call: TRBV5-1
j_call: TRBJ1-5

cdr3_nt: TGTGCCTGGGGCACGGACAGGGCTAACTATGGCTACACCTTC
cdr3_aa: CAWGTDRANYGYTF
clone_size: NA
d_call: TRBD1
v_call: TRBV30
j_call: TRBJ1-2

cdr3_nt: TGTGCCAGCAGCCCGGAACAGGGGGGCACCGGGGAGCTGTTTTTT
cdr3_aa: CASSPEQGGTGELFF
clone_size: NA
d_call: TRBD1
v_call: TRBV5-8
j_call: TRBJ2-2

cdr3_nt: TGTGCCAGCAGCGTCCTGACAGGGGGGGACACTGAAGCTTTCTTT
cdr3_aa: CASSVLTGGDTEAFF
clone_size: NA
d_call: TRBD1
v_call: TRBV9
j_call: TRBJ1-1

cdr3_nt: TGTGCCAGCAGTTTATATAGGGGGGGTTCTGACGAGCAGTACTTC
cdr3_aa: CASSLYRGGSDEQYF
clone_size: NA
d_call: NA
v_call: TRBV27
j_call: TRBJ2-7

cdr3_nt: TGTGCCACCAGCAGAGAACTCGCAGGGCGGGGTGGCTACACCTTC
cdr3_aa: CATSRELAGRGGYTF
clone_size: NA
d_call: NA
v_call: TRBV15
j_call: TRBJ1-2

cdr3_nt: TGTGCCAGCAGCGCGAGGCGGGAGCGGTCTGGAGATACGCAGTATTTT
cdr3_aa: CASSARRERSGDTQYF
clone_size: NA
d_call: TRBD2
v_call: TRBV5-4
j_call: TRBJ2-3

cdr3_nt: TGTGCCAGCAGCCCCCGGGGGGGGACCCTGAATGAGCAGTTCTTC
cdr3_aa: CASSPRGGTLNEQFF
clone_size: NA
d_call: TRBD2
v_call: TRBV27
j_call: TRBJ2-1